The clone carrying this TCR beta chain was found a few times. Attachment of unique molecular identifiers was made to individual cDNA molecules. TCRdb itself ran the 5' RACE reads through MiXCR, one entry per CDR3 protein. The repertoire includes roughly 70,000 distinct CDR3 sequences, about 19% of them detected once, and 16% sits in the top ten. This sample is part of a study of early T cells in non-severe SARS-CoV-2 infection. Across the study: Sequenced bulk RNA came from whole blood that was unsorted, and chains were unpaired.

The length of the CDR3 is 15 residues. Trimming took off 0 bases at V and 2 bases at J, with 11 bases between the two ends. Germline V lookup: CDR1 KGHSH, CDR2 LQKENI. The source is an adult who was a healthcare worker with PCR-confirmed SARS-CoV-2 infection or an uninfected control (not recorded which). The chain has TRBV18 and TRBJ2-7; D uncertain. The starting material was whole blood, obtained at baseline. The CDR3 sequence: CASSPPVATAYEQYF. The DNA of the CDR3 is TGTGCCAGCTCACCACCAGTTGCCACGGCCTACGAGCAGTACTTC.